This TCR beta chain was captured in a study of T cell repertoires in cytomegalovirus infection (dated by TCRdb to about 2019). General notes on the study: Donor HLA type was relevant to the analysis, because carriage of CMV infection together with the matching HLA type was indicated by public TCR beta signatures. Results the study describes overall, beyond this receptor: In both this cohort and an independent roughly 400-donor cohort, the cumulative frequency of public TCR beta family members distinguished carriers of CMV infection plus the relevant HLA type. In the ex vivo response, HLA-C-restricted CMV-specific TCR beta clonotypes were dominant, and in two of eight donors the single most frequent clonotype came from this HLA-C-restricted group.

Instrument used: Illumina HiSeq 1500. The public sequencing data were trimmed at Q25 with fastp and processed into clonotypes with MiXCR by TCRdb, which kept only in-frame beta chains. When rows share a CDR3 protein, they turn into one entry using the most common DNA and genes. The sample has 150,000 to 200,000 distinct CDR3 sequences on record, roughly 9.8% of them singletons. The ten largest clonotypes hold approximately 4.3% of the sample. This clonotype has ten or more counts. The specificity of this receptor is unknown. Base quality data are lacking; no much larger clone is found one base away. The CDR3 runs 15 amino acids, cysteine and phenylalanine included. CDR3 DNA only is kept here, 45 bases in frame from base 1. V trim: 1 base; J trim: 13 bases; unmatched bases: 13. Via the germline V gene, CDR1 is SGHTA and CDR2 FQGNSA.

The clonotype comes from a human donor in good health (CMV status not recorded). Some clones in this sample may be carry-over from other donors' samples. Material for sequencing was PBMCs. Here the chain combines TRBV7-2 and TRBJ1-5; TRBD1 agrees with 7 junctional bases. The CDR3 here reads CASSLGTTGTAHQHF. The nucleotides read TGTGCCAGCAGCTTAGGCACTACCGGGACAGCTCATCAGCATTTT.